This TCR beta chain emerged from a study of T cells in Graves' hyperthyroidism and ophthalmopathy. This clonotype appeared many times. Germline assignment: CDR1 SEHNR and CDR2 FQNEAQ (reference sequence). Trimming removed 1 base from V and 0 bases from J, with 16 bases in between. The length of the CDR3 is 18 residues. RNA transcripts provided the source from which TCR beta CDR3 regions were amplified. Carried out on the TCR CDR3, a first-round RT-PCR used the HTBI primer set. TCRdb processed the multiplex PCR reads anew with MiXCR; each CDR3 protein has one entry. Of some 420,000 distinct CDR3 sequences in the sample, roughly an eighth are singletons; the top ten hold 5% to 6.5%.

The sequenced sample consisted of blood. This chain uses TRBV7-9 with TRBJ1-5; the D gene is possibly TRBD1 (5 bases). This receptor was obtained from a woman between 18 and 29 years old with Graves' hyperthyroidism. The CDR3 sequence: CASSLVVGRVYSNQPQHF. CDR3 nucleotides: TGTGCCAGCAGCTTAGTCGTTGGCAGGGTCTATAGCAATCAGCCCCAGCATTTT.